This is a list of T cell receptor beta chains from one sample in a study of OX40 agonist ivuxolimab in advanced cancers. Measured with immunoSEQ multiplex PCR; TCRdb has only the in-frame clones, and not every one. This repertoire shows under 70,000 clones, approximately 86% found once; its top ten account for roughly 1.1%. This sample comprised CD4+ or CD8+ T cells sorted from blood, obtained in a trial of the OX40 agonist ivuxolimab. These receptors came from an adult with an advanced solid tumor such as melanoma, head and neck, liver or kidney cancer. Each CDR3 is given with its conserved first and last residue. Fields, in order: D gene, J gene, clone size, V gene, CDR3 protein, CDR3 DNA. The D gene is left open where the match is weak. Size is stated for part of the rows, as once, few or many counts, or as a class when the clone is expanded.

NA TRBJ1-3 NA TRBV6-5 CASSKGNTIYF TGTGCCAGCAGTAAGGGAAACACCATATATTTT
NA TRBJ2-1 NA TRBV5-4 CASSLDSYSYNEQFF TGTGCCAGCAGCTTGGACTCCTACTCCTACAATGAGCAGTTCTTC
TRBD2 TRBJ2-5 NA TRBV19 CASSIVGAGDETQYF TGTGCCAGTAGTATCGTCGGGGCGGGAGACGAGACCCAGTACTTC
NA TRBJ2-5 NA TRBV5-4 CASSTGGGYETQYF TGTGCCAGCAGCACAGGCGGCGGGTACGAGACCCAGTACTTC
TRBD1 TRBJ1-1 NA TRBV9 CASSVGYERQGEKSTEAFF TGTGCCAGCAGCGTAGGGTACGAGAGACAGGGGGAAAAGAGCACTGAAGCTTTCTTT
NA TRBJ2-5 NA TRBV11-2 CASSSSPQETQYF TGTGCCAGCAGCTCTTCCCCCCAAGAGACCCAGTACTTC
NA TRBJ2-7 NA TRBV4-3 CASSQDRALMGEQYF TGCGCCAGCAGCCAAGACCGAGCCCTTATGGGCGAGCAGTACTTC
NA TRBJ2-7 once TRBV27 CASSQGLSPFHEQYF TGTGCCAGCAGCCAAGGACTTTCCCCCTTCCACGAGCAGTACTTC
NA TRBJ1-3 NA TRBV4-1 CASSQEGENGNTIYF TGCGCCAGCAGCCAAGAGGGAGAGAATGGAAACACCATATATTTT
NA TRBJ2-3 once TRBV29-1 CIGRSSGDTQYF TGCATAGGGAGGAGTTCCGGGGATACGCAGTATTTT
NA TRBJ2-1 NA TRBV19 CASSGRTDPYNEQFF TGTGCCAGTAGTGGAAGGACAGACCCCTACAATGAGCAGTTCTTC
NA TRBJ1-2 NA TRBV6-5 CASSYGPRTYGYTF TGTGCCAGCAGTTACGGTCCGCGGACCTATGGCTACACCTTC
TRBD2 TRBJ2-7 NA TRBV5-5 CASSLAGIAGGSAYF TGTGCCAGCAGCTTGGCCGGGATAGCGGGAGGGTCTGCGTACTTC
NA TRBJ1-3 NA TRBV7-8 CASSLFWGSGNTIYF TGTGCCAGCAGCTTGTTTTGGGGCTCTGGAAACACCATATATTTT
NA TRBJ2-2 NA TRBV6-1 CASSEAGEAGELFF TGTGCCAGCAGTGAGGCAGGGGAGGCCGGGGAGCTGTTTTTT
NA TRBJ2-3 NA TRBV4-2 CASSQGSAEDTQYF TGTGCCAGCAGCCAAGGATCAGCGGAAGATACGCAGTATTTT
NA TRBJ2-2 NA TRBV5-1 CASSLGSENTGELFF TGCGCCAGCAGCTTGGGTTCAGAGAACACCGGGGAGCTGTTTTTT
NA TRBJ1-4 NA TRBV27 CASSLTAAGVGEKLFF TGTGCCAGCAGTTTAACCGCGGCTGGGGTGGGGGAAAAACTGTTTTTT
NA TRBJ2-2 NA TRBV6-1 CASSEGTWTGELFF TGTGCCAGCAGTGAGGGGACTTGGACCGGGGAGCTGTTTTTT
TRBD2 TRBJ2-7 NA TRBV5-1 CASSLVFSTSGTTYEQYF TGCGCCAGCAGCTTGGTCTTCTCGACTAGCGGGACCACCTACGAGCAGTACTTC
NA TRBJ2-1 NA TRBV4-3 CASSQDGGEQFF TGCGCCAGCAGCCAAGATGGAGGTGAGCAGTTCTTC
NA TRBJ2-4 NA TRBV7-2 CASSFAQGTYKNIQYF TGTGCCAGCAGCTTTGCACAGGGTACCTACAAAAACATTCAGTACTTC
TRBD2 TRBJ2-1 once TRBV2 CASSTQGLAVSNEQFF TGTGCCAGCAGCACCCAAGGGCTAGCGGTATCCAATGAGCAGTTCTTC
NA TRBJ1-1 NA TRBV28 CASSVGENTEAFF TGTGCCAGCAGCGTCGGGGAGAACACTGAAGCTTTCTTT
NA TRBJ2-7 NA TRBV7-2 CASSLKGYEQYF TGTGCCAGCAGCTTAAAAGGCTACGAGCAGTACTTC
TRBD1 TRBJ2-1 NA TRBV9 CASSVDLWDRGHEQFF TGTGCCAGCAGCGTAGATTTATGGGACAGGGGTCATGAGCAGTTCTTC
NA TRBJ1-2 NA TRBV30 CAWSVGRIQANYGYTF TGTGCCTGGAGTGTTGGGCGGATTCAAGCTAACTATGGCTACACCTTC
NA TRBJ1-2 NA TRBV2 CASIGEGVYGYTF TGTGCCAGCATAGGGGAAGGAGTTTATGGCTACACCTTC
TRBD2 TRBJ2-7 NA TRBV14 CASSQGTSGIFSYEQYF TGTGCCAGCAGCCAAGGGACTAGCGGGATATTCTCCTACGAGCAGTACTTC
TRBD1 TRBJ1-4 NA TRBV6-6 CASRPGGNSGEKLFF TGTGCCAGCAGGCCAGGGGGCAATTCGGGCGAAAAACTGTTTTTT
TRBD1 TRBJ2-1 NA TRBV19 CASTRTGGHEQFF TGTGCCAGTACCCGGACAGGGGGCCATGAGCAGTTCTTC
TRBD1 TRBJ1-1 NA TRBV29-1 CSLLEGQGAFAEAFF TGCAGCCTTCTTGAGGGACAGGGGGCTTTCGCTGAAGCTTTCTTT
NA TRBJ2-5 NA TRBV5-1 CASSMLETQYF TGCGCCAGCAGCATGTTAGAGACCCAGTACTTC
TRBD1 TRBJ2-7 NA TRBV19 CASSSGTGYYEQYF TGTGCCAGTAGTTCCGGGACAGGGTACTACGAGCAGTACTTC
NA TRBJ1-5 NA TRBV7-2 CASSFAGGSYQPQHF TGTGCCAGCAGCTTCGCAGGCGGTTCGTATCAGCCCCAGCATTTT
TRBD2 TRBJ2-3 NA TRBV6-4 CASSDALGLAESTDTQYF TGTGCCAGCAGTGACGCGTTAGGACTAGCGGAGAGCACAGATACGCAGTATTTT
NA TRBJ1-2 NA TRBV18 CASSPGSDYGYTF TGTGCCAGCTCACCAGGGAGCGACTATGGCTACACCTTC
NA TRBJ2-7 many TRBV7-9 CASSLRPGSEAYEQYF TGTGCCAGCAGCTTACGCCCCGGTTCTGAGGCTTACGAGCAGTACTTC
NA TRBJ1-2 NA TRBV27 CASSLRNPRHGYTF TGTGCCAGCAGTTTACGAAACCCTCGGCATGGCTACACCTTC
NA TRBJ2-1 NA TRBV7-3 CASSLQAGSSYNEQFF TGTGCCAGCAGCTTACAGGCGGGAAGCTCCTACAATGAGCAGTTCTTC
NA TRBJ1-1 NA TRBV28 CASSLQGTEAFF TGTGCCAGCAGCTTGCAGGGAACTGAAGCTTTCTTT
TRBD2 TRBJ2-3 NA TRBV18 CASSPGLAGSTDTQYF TGTGCCAGCTCACCAGGTTTAGCGGGCAGCACAGATACGCAGTATTTT
NA TRBJ1-2 once TRBV28 CASMAPGDYGYTF TGTGCCAGTATGGCGCCAGGAGACTATGGCTACACCTTC
NA TRBJ1-1 once TRBV15 CATSRDDWVGNTEAFF TGTGCCACCAGCAGGGACGATTGGGTCGGGAACACTGAAGCTTTCTTT
NA TRBJ2-2 NA TRBV6-6 CAKLDSTREELFF TGTGCCAAATTGGACAGTACACGAGAGGAGCTGTTTTTT
NA TRBJ2-3 NA TRBV4-2 CASSPDSGTDTQYF TGTGCCAGCAGCCCCGACTCGGGCACAGATACGCAGTATTTT
NA TRBJ2-1 NA TRBV28 CASSLGAGQRTHTGRNEQFF TGTGCCAGCAGTTTAGGGGCAGGGCAGCGCACGCACACGGGTAGGAATGAGCAGTTCTTC
NA TRBJ2-7 NA TRBV9 CASSVGQGPYEQYF TGTGCCAGCAGCGTAGGGCAGGGGCCCTACGAGCAGTACTTC
TRBD1 TRBJ2-3 once TRBV6-4 CASSETGGTDTQYF TGTGCCAGCAGCGAGACAGGGGGCACAGATACGCAGTATTTT
TRBD2 TRBJ2-2 NA TRBV27 CASSSSGPNTGELFF TGTGCCAGCAGTTCTAGCGGGCCGAACACCGGGGAGCTGTTTTTT